The present entry profiles one T cell receptor (beta chain) with its context. The V gene lost 5 bases and the J gene lost 5 bases, with 16 bases spanning the gap. Germline lookup yields CDR1 SEHNR and CDR2 FQNEAQ (reference sequence). CDR3 size: 14 residues. Data came from immunoSEQ multiplex PCR; TCRdb stores just in-frame clones and leaves some out. This repertoire shows approximately 51,000 clones, about 86% found once; its top ten account for 16%. The sample belongs to a study of PD-L1 blockade in urothelial cancer. This sequence originates from a man aged 55 to 70 with urothelial cancer. This chain uses TRBV7-9 with TRBJ2-7; tentative D call: TRBD1 (5 bases). The sequences come from PBMCs, collected around atezolizumab (anti-PD-L1) treatment. The chain's CDR3 is CASSPPTASNEQYF. The CDR3 DNA sequence: TGTGCCAGCAGCCCCCCGACAGCCAGCAACGAGCAGTACTTC.